This T cell receptor (beta chain) stems from a study of neoadjuvant anti-PD-1 for oral cavity cancer. Notes on the study in general: TCR analyses covered only a few patients per response group. PBMC Gini-index clonality exceeded responders' in non-responders post-nivolumab.

The assay was immunoSEQ multiplex PCR, and TCRdb's table has in-frame clones only and misses some. This table holds approximately 13,000 clones, just under 70% found once. The sample's time point: after neoadjuvant nivolumab, at surgical resection. This CDR3 has 20 amino acids. Germline CDR1 SGHDN, CDR2 FVKESK. V was pared by 0 bases and J by 1 base, with 16 bases of the junction left unmatched. In regard to this clone: No antigen is known for it.

The origin of this receptor is a person aged 35-79 years with oral cavity squamous cell carcinoma. This rearrangement joins TRBV14 to TRBJ1-1; 8 positions agree with TRBD1. This material consisted of PBMCs, taken after nivolumab (anti-PD-1) treatment. The CDR3 loop reads CASSQDSPDRAGWTNTEAFF. For the CDR3, the DNA is TGTGCCAGCAGCCAAGACTCCCCGGACAGGGCCGGGTGGACGAACACTGAAGCTTTCTTT.